This T cell receptor beta chain was captured in a study of blood T cell repertoires in COVID-19. Looking at the study overall: Collection of acute and convalescent COVID-19 samples took place in the United States, Italy and Spain. Nucleic acid was either cDNA or gDNA, and it came from T cells, B-cell-depleted T cells, or PBMCs.

Source study methods: Using reference gene primer amplification, nucleated cell counts were estimated. Only in-frame clones appear in the TCRdb table, and some are missing; sequencing was by immunoSEQ multiplex PCR. The DNA gave D and trimming, while V, J and clone size come from that table. Found here are more than 55,000 clones, 75% to 90% of them singletons; the top ten hold 8.3%. CDR3 length equals 15 residues. Germline loops: CDR1 MNHEY, CDR2 SVGEGT. Losses at the gene ends were 2 bases for V and 1 base for J; bases not matched to a gene: 5. The chain carries TRBV6-2 or TRBV6-3 and TRBJ2-7; TRBD2 matches at 7 bases. The material sequenced was peripheral blood. The sequence was obtained from a human donor with active COVID-19. The donor label of this sample is uncertain. For the CDR3, the DNA is TGTGCCAGCAGTTACACCGGGGAGGGGTCCTACGAGCAGTACTTC. This codes for CASSYTGEGSYEQYF.